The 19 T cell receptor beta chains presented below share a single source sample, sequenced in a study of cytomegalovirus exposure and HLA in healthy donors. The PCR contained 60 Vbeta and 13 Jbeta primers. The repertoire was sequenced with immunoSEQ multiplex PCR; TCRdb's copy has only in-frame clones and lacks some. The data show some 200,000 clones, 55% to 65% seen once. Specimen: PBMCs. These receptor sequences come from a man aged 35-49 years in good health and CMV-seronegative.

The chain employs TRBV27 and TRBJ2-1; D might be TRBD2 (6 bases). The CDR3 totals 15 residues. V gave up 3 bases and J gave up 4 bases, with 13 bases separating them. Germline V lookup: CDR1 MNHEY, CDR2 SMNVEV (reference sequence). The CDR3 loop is CASSFRRGLYNEQFF. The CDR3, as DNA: TGTGCCAGCAGTTTCCGGCGGGGTTTGTACAATGAGCAGTTCTTC.

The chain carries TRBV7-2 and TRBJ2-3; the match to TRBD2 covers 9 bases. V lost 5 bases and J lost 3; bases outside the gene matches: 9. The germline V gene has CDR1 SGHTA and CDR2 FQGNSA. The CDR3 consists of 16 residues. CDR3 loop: CASSQRLAGITDTQYF. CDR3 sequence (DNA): TGTGCCAGCAGCCAGCGGCTAGCGGGAATTACAGATACGCAGTATTTT.

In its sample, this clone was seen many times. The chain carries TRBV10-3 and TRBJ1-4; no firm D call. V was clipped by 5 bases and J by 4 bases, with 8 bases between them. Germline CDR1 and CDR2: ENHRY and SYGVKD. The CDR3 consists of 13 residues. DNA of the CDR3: TGTGCCATCAGTCTGACTGTTAATGAAAAACTGTTTTTT. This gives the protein CAISLTVNEKLFF.

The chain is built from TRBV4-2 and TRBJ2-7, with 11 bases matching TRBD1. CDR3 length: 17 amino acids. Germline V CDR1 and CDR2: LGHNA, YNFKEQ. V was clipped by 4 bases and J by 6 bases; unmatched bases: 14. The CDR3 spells CASSRSPAGTGGSEQYF. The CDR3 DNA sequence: TGTGCCAGCAGCCGTTCCCCGGCCGGGACAGGGGGTTCCGAGCAGTACTTC.

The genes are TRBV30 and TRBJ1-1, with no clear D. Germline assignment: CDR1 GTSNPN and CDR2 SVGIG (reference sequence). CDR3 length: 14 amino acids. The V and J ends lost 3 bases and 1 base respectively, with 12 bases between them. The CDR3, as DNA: TGTGCCTGGAGGAAGCGGACGGAGAACACTGAAGCTTTCTTT. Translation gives CAWRKRTENTEAFF.

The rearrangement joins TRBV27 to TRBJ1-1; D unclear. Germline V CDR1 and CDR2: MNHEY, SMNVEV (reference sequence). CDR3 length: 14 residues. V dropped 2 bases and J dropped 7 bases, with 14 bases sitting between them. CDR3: CASSLDSFGIEAFF. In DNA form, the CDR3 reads TGTGCCAGCAGTTTAGATAGCTTCGGGATTGAAGCTTTCTTT.

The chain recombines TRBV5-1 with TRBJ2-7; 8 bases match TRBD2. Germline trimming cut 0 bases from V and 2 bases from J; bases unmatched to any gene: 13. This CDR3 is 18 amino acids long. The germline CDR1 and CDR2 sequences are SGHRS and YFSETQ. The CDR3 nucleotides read TGCGCCAGCAGCTTGGCCGAACTCAAGCGGGGGCCAACCTACGAGCAGTACTTC. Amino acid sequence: CASSLAELKRGPTYEQYF.

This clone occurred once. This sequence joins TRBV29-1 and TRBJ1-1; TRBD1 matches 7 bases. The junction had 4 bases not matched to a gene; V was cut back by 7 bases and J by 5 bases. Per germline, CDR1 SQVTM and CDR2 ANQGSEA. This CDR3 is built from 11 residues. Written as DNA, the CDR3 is TGCAGCGGTCACAGGGGAACTGAAGCTTTCTTT. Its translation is CSGHRGTEAFF.

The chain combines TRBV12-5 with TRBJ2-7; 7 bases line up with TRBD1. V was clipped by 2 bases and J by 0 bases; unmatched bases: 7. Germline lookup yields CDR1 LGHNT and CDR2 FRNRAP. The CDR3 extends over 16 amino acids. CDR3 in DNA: TGTGCTAGTGGTTTGCTACCACGGACAGGCTCCTACGAGCAGTACTTC. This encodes CASGLLPRTGSYEQYF.

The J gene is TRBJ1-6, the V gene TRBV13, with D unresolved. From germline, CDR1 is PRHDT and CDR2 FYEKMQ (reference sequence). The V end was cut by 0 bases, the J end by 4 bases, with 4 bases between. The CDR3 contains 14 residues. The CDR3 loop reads CASSLGLYNSPLHF. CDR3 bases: TGTGCCAGCAGCTTAGGACTGTATAATTCACCCCTCCACTTT.

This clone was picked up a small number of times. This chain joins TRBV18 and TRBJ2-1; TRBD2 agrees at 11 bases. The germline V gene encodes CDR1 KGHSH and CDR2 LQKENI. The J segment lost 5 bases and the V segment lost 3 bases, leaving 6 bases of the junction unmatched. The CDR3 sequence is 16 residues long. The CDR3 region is CASSPGGLAEHNEQFF. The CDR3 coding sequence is TGTGCCAGCTCACCCGGGGGACTAGCGGAACACAATGAGCAGTTCTTC. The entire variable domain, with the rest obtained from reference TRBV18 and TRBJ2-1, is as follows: NAGVMQNPRHLVRRRGQEARLRCSPMKGHSHVYWYRQLPEEGLKFMVYLQKENIIDESGMPKERFSAEFPKEGPSILRIQQVVRGDSAAYFCASSPGGLAEHNEQFFGPGTRLTVL.

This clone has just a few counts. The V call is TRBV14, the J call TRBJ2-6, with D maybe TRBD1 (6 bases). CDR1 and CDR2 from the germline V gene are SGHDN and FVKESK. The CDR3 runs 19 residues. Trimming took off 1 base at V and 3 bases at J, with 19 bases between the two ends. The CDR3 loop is CASSQVEYRVPFGANVLTF. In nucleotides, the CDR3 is TGTGCCAGCAGCCAAGTGGAATACAGGGTACCCTTTGGGGCCAACGTCCTGACTTTC.

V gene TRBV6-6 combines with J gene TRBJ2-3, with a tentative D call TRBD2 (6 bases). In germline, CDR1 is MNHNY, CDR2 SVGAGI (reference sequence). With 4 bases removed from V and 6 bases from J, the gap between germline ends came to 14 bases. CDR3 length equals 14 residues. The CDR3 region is CASSSPGGWDTQYF. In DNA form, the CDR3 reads TGTGCCAGCAGTTCACCCGGGGGTTGGGATACGCAGTATTTT.

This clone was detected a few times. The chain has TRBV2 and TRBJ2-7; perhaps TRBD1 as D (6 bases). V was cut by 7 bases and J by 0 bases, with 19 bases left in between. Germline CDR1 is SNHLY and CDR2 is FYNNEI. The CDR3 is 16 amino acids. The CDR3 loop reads CASTPRGTISSYEQYF. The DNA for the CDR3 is TGTGCCAGCACCCCGAGGGGGACAATAAGCTCCTACGAGCAGTACTTC.

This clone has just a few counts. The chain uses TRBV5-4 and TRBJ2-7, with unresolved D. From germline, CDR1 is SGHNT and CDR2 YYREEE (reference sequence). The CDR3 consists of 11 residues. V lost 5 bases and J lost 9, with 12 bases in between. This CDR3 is CASRATTAQYF. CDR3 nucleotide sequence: TGTGCCAGCAGAGCAACTACCGCGCAGTACTTC.

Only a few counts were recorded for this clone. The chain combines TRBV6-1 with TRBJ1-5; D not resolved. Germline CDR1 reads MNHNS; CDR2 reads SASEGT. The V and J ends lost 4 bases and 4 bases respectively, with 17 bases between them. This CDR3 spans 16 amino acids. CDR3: CASSGRTYMGNQPQHF. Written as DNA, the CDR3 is TGTGCCAGCAGTGGGAGGACCTATATGGGGAATCAGCCCCAGCATTTT.

The CDR3 nucleotides are TGTGCCTGGAGTTCAGGGGGCAACTATGGCTACACCTTC. It encodes CAWSSGGNYGYTF. The chain employs TRBV30 and TRBJ1-2; 8 bases match TRBD1. The CDR3 loop spans 13 amino acids. CDR1 and CDR2 (germline): GTSNPN, SVGIG (reference sequence). With V trimmed by 2 bases and J by 2 bases, 1 base remained unmatched. Complete variable domain (other parts from reference TRBV30 and TRBJ1-2): SQTIHQWPATLVQPVGSPLSLECTVEGTSNPNLYWYRQAAGRGLQLLFYSVGIGQISSEVPQNLSASRPQDRQFILSSKKLLLSDSGFYLCAWSSGGNYGYTFGSGTRLTVV.

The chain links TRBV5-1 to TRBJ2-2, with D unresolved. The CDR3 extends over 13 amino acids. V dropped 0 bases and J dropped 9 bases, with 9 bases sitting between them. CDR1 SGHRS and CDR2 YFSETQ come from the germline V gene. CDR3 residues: CASSLEPERELFF. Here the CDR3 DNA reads TGCGCCAGCAGCTTGGAACCGGAGAGGGAGCTGTTTTTT.

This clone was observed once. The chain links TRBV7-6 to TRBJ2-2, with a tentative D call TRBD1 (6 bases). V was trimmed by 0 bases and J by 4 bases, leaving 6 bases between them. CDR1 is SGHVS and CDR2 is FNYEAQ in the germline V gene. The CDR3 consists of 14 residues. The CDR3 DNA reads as TGTGCCAGCAGCTTAGCGGACAGCACCGGGGAGCTGTTTTTT. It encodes CASSLADSTGELFF.